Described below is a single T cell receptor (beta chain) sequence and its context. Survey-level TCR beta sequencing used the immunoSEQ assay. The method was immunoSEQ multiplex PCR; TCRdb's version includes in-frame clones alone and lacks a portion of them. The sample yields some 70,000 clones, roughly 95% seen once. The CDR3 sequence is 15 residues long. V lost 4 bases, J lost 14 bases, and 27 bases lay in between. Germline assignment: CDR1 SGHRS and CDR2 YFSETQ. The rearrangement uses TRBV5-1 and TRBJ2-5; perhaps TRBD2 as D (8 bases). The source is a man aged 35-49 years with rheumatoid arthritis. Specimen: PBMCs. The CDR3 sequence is CASSRTEGASAGVYF. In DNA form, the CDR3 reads TGCGCCAGCAGCCGAACGGAGGGGGCATCAGCGGGAGTTTACTTC.